The 19 T cell receptor beta chains below come from one sample, sequenced in a study of cytomegalovirus exposure and HLA in healthy donors. In the PCR, 60 Vbeta and 13 Jbeta primers were used. TCRdb's table, derived via immunoSEQ multiplex PCR, lists solely in-frame clones and lacks some. Here the sample spans over 150,000 clones, roughly 70% being singletons. Sequenced sample: PBMCs. The receptors stem from a male donor in good health and CMV-seronegative.

The rearrangement links TRBV7-6 to TRBJ1-3; D remains unclear. The germline CDR1 and CDR2 sequences are SGHVS and FNYEAQ. The CDR3 totals 17 residues. V dropped 5 bases and J dropped 0 bases, with 17 bases sitting between them. CDR3 bases: TGTGCCAGCAGCCCTTATAAGTCAGGAAGCTCTGGAAACACCATATATTTT. Residues: CASSPYKSGSSGNTIYF.

This CDR3 reads CASGSGNTGELFF. The DNA of the CDR3 is TGTGCTAGTGGTAGCGGGAACACCGGGGAGCTGTTTTTT. V is TRBV12-5 and J is TRBJ2-2; perhaps TRBD2 as D (5 bases). This CDR3 comprises 13 residues. Germline loops: CDR1 LGHNT, CDR2 FRNRAP. Trimming removed 5 bases from V and 1 base from J, with 5 bases in between.

The chain recombines TRBV18 with TRBJ1-2; 10 bases fit TRBD1. Losses at the gene ends were 2 bases for V and 7 bases for J; bases not matched to a gene: 7. The germline V gene has CDR1 KGHSH and CDR2 LQKENI. The CDR3 has 15 residues. This CDR3 reads CASSPNRDRGGGYTF. The CDR3 DNA follows: TGTGCCAGCTCACCAAATCGGGACAGGGGAGGTGGCTACACCTTC.

The V and J genes are TRBV29-1 and TRBJ2-6; D remains ambiguous. CDR3 length: 15 residues. The V gene lost 1 base and the J gene lost 1 base, with 8 bases spanning the gap. Per the germline V gene, CDR1 is SQVTM and CDR2 is ANQGSEA. In DNA, the CDR3 is TGCAGCGTTGAAGTCGTCGGGTCTGGGGCCAACGTCCTGACTTTC. As protein: CSVEVVGSGANVLTF.

This rearrangement joins TRBV27 to TRBJ2-3, with 15 bases aligning to TRBD2. The ends lost 6 bases at V and 2 bases at J; junction bases unmatched: 15. Germline values: CDR1 MNHEY, CDR2 SMNVEV (reference sequence). The CDR3 spans 20 residues. The CDR3 region has the DNA TGTGCCAGCAGGGACGAAATGGGACTAGCGGGAGGCCCATTCACAGATACGCAGTATTTT. This sequence encodes CASRDEMGLAGGPFTDTQYF.

This clone came up a few times. V and J are TRBV6-6 and TRBJ2-7; tentative D call: TRBD1 (6 bases). V gave up 7 bases and J gave up 0 bases, with 16 bases separating them. Looked up from germline, CDR1 is MNHNY and CDR2 is SVGAGI (reference sequence). The CDR3 is 15 residues long. The chain's CDR3 is CASTMGHSSSYEQYF. The CDR3 nucleotides are TGTGCCAGCACCATGGGACACTCGAGCTCCTACGAGCAGTACTTC.

The chain carries TRBV9 and TRBJ2-1, with 7 nucleotides matching TRBD2. CDR1 and CDR2 (germline): SGDLS, YYNGEE. The CDR3 is 17 amino acids. Trimming removed 0 bases from V and 8 bases from J; junction bases left unmatched: 14. Here the CDR3 reads CASSVAGAGASLDEQFF. The CDR3 coding sequence is TGTGCCAGCAGCGTAGCTGGCGCGGGAGCATCGTTAGATGAGCAGTTCTTC.

This chain links TRBV11-2 with TRBJ2-1; 8 bases fit TRBD1. With 3 bases clipped from V and 4 bases from J, the junction kept 2 bases outside the gene matches. The germline V gene has CDR1 SGHAT and CDR2 FQNNGV. The CDR3 sequence is 14 residues long. CDR3 amino acids: CASSFQGAYNEQFF. The CDR3 coding sequence is TGTGCCAGCAGCTTCCAGGGGGCGTACAATGAGCAGTTCTTC.

This clone was seen a single time. The chain's CDR3 is CATGAEGYNEQFF. For the CDR3, the DNA is TGTGCCACCGGGGCGGAAGGCTACAATGAGCAGTTCTTC. The V and J genes are TRBV15 and TRBJ2-1; maybe TRBD1 (5 bases). Germline CDR1 and CDR2: LNHNV and YYDKDF (reference sequence). Deletions cut 8 bases from V and 3 bases from J, with 11 bases between. The CDR3 totals 13 residues.

This clone turned up a few times. Other DNA sequences within the sample encode an identical CDR3. The chain links TRBV6-6 to TRBJ1-1; 7 bases map to TRBD1. The length of the CDR3 is 15 residues. The J segment lost 2 bases and the V segment lost 6 bases, leaving 9 bases of the junction unmatched. In germline, CDR1 is MNHNY, CDR2 SVGAGI (reference sequence). The CDR3 spells CASSRGRTGNTEAFF. The CDR3 DNA sequence: TGTGCCAGCAGCCGGGGACGGACAGGAAACACTGAAGCTTTCTTT.

Only a few counts were recorded for this clone. The chain uses TRBV28 and TRBJ1-1, with a weak D call TRBD1 (5 bases). The CDR3 runs to 14 residues. V lost 10 bases and J lost 5, with 20 bases in between. Per germline, CDR1 MDHEN and CDR2 SYDVKM. The CDR3 DNA reads TGTGCCACCACTCATCGACAGTATAGGACTGAAGCTTTCTTT. It encodes CATTHRQYRTEAFF.

This rearrangement joins TRBV5-4 to TRBJ2-5; D not resolved. This CDR3 contains 12 residues. Germline loops: CDR1 SGHNT, CDR2 YYREEE (reference sequence). V was trimmed by 0 bases and J by 5 bases, leaving 5 bases between them. DNA for the CDR3: TGTGCCAGCAGCTTGGCCGGGGAGACCCAGTACTTC. Protein: CASSLAGETQYF.

The gene calls are TRBV2 and TRBJ1-1; 10 bases align to TRBD1. The V and J ends lost 6 bases and 7 bases, in that order; junction bases with no gene match: 8. The V gene's germline CDR1 is SNHLY and CDR2 FYNNEI. The CDR3 is made up of 14 amino acids. The CDR3, as DNA: TGTGCCAGCAGCGGGGGACAGGGGTGGTTTGAAGCTTTCTTT. Translation: CASSGGQGWFEAFF. Combining the CDR3 with reference TRBV2 and TRBJ1-1 gives the whole variable domain EPEVTQTPSHQVTQMGQEVILRCVPISNHLYFYWYRQILGQKVEFLVSFYNNEISEKSEIFDDQFSVERPDGSNFTLKIRSTKLEDSAMYFCASSGGQGWFEAFFGQGTRLTVV.

This chain uses TRBV9 with TRBJ2-3, with 8 bases matching TRBD2. J was trimmed by 1 base and V by 3 bases; bases with no gene match: 4. Germline CDR1 and CDR2: SGDLS and YYNGEE. The CDR3 consists of 15 residues. The CDR3: CASSAGGYRTDTQYF. CDR3 sequence (DNA): TGTGCCAGCAGCGCGGGGGGGTACCGCACAGATACGCAGTATTTT.

The count of this clone is one. The chain uses TRBV4-1 and TRBJ2-3; TRBD1 is a possible D gene (6 bases). Looked up from germline, CDR1 is MGHRA and CDR2 is YSYEKL. V gave up 0 bases and J gave up 6 bases, with 13 bases separating them. The CDR3 extends over 15 amino acids. CDR3 coding DNA: TGCGCCAGCAGCCAAGAAGGGACAAGAGTGGATACGCAGTATTTT. Translating gives CASSQEGTRVDTQYF.

This clone was counted only a few times. This sequence joins TRBV6-1 and TRBJ2-3, with D hard to call. Between the trimmed V and J ends, which lost 2 bases and 3 bases, there was a span of 9 bases. This CDR3 is built from 14 residues. Germline-derived CDR1 and CDR2 are MNHNS and SASEGT. The CDR3 region is CASSESKRTDTQYF. CDR3 DNA sequence: TGTGCCAGCAGTGAATCCAAGAGGACAGATACGCAGTATTTT.

This clone was seen once. At the DNA level, this CDR3 is encoded by other sequences in the same sample as well. The chain uses TRBV9 and TRBJ1-5; no clear D. This CDR3 region has 14 residues. The V gene lost 0 bases and the J gene lost 0 bases, with 4 bases spanning the gap. From germline, CDR1 is SGDLS and CDR2 YYNGEE. The CDR3 loop is CASSVGVSNQPQHF. As DNA, the CDR3 is TGTGCCAGCAGCGTAGGAGTTAGCAATCAGCCCCAGCATTTT.

This clone was seen only a few times. This rearrangement joins TRBV27 to TRBJ2-7; 7 nucleotides match TRBD2. Looked up from germline, CDR1 is MNHEY and CDR2 is SMNVEV (reference sequence). V dropped 7 bases and J dropped 3; count of bases not matched to a gene: 12. CDR3 length: 15 amino acids. CDR3 residues: CASTIRYGGDYEQYF. The CDR3 DNA is TGTGCCAGCACCATAAGGTATGGGGGGGACTACGAGCAGTACTTC.

This clone occurred a few times. V is TRBV6-6 and J is TRBJ1-5, with a tentative D call TRBD1 (6 bases). Germline assignment: CDR1 MNHNY and CDR2 SVGAGI (reference sequence). The CDR3 is 15 amino acids. V shed 6 bases and J shed 0 bases, with 12 bases lying between them. CDR3: CASSRQAPSNQPQHF. CDR3 nucleotides: TGTGCCAGCAGCCGACAGGCCCCTAGCAATCAGCCCCAGCATTTT.